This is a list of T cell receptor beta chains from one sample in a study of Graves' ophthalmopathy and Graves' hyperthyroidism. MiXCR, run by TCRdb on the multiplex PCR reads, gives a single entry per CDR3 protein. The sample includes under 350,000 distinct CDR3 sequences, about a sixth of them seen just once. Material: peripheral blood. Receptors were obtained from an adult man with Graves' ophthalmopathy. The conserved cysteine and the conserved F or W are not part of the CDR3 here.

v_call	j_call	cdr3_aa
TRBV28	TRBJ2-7	ASSLSGPTYEQY
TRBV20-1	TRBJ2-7	SAKSGSFYEQY
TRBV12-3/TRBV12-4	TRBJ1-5	ASSFPPDRGGRQPQH
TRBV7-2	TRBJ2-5	ASSLAGPGETQY
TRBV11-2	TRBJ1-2	ASSLADNYGYT
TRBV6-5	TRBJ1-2	ASSLTVFLQGYYGYT
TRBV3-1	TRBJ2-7	ASSQESPSGGIYEQY
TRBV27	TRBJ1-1	ASRRGVSEEAF
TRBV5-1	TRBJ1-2	ASSSGQDLNYGYT
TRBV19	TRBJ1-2	AGSIGSEGGYT
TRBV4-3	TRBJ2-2	ASSQVLAGGSGELF
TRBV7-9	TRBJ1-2	ASSFTGGRYGYT
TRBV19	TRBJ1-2	ASSIPGTGGNTGYT
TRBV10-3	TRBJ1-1	AISEVGGTEAF
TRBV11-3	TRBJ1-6	ASSFRTNSPLH
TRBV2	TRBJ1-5	ASSEIPGVGQPQH
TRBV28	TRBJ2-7	ASNQGAVYEQY
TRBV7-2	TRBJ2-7	ASSLQDRTPYEQY
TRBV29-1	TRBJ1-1	SASQGRSTEAF
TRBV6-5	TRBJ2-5	AGLGGRETQY
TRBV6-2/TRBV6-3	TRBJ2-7	ASRMRTVAYEQY
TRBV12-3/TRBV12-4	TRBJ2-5	ASSWGQNQETQY
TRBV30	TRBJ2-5	AWSGPAKETQY
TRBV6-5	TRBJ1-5	ASRPTGETNQPQH
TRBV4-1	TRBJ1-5	ASSQDETGGSFQPQH
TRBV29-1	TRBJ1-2	SVSTATVNYGYT
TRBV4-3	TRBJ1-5	ASSQDLGELPQH
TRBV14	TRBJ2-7	ASSQGTGGLYEQY
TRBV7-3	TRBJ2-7	ASSPRAGGTYEQY
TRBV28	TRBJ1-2	ASSLGGRFYGYT
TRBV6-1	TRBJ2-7	ASSEPGTGFYEQY
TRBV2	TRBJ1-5	ASSGQGLGNQPQH
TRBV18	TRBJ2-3	ASSPLGRGFADTQY
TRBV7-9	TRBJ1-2	ASSPGQVNYGYT
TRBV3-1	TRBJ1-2	ASGQRQGAITRGYT
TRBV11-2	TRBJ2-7	ASSLDSGRAHYEQY
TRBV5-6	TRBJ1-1	ASSFVGGQDTEAF
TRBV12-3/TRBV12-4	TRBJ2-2	ASSFRELSGELF
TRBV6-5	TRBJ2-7	ASTFGRDGEYEQY
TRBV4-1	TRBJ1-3	ASSQEDRDGNTIY